In its sample, the clone carrying this T cell receptor beta chain was seen a few times. Its antigen is currently unknown. The sample originates from a study of blood T cells in healthy people across ages. Combining a sample-barcoded 5' primer with a J-beta primer mix, a second PCR ran for 7 to 11 cycles. MiXCR, applied by TCRdb to the 5' RACE reads, yields one record per CDR3 protein. The sample consists of 1.6 million or so distinct CDR3 sequences, almost 35% of them appearing once. Every donor gave about 9 milliliters of peripheral blood. At least 5.5 micrograms of total RNA were extracted per sample. Study-wide findings and caveats: CMV infection status of these donors was not known.

The CDR3 is 14 amino acids. Germline V gene lookup returns CDR1 SGHDN and CDR2 FVKESK. The V end lost 5 bases, the J end lost 4 bases, and 14 bases lay between the germline ends. The chain is built from TRBV14 and TRBJ1-1; weak D call: TRBD1 (5 bases). The sequenced sample was blood. This sequence was found in a woman in her twenties or thirties in good health. The CDR3 DNA sequence: TGTGCCAGCAGCAAAACCGCGGGGGGCACTGAAGCTTTCTTT. This codes for CASSKTAGGTEAFF.